This TCR beta chain was recorded in a study of cytomegalovirus exposure and HLA in healthy donors. Study-wide findings and caveats: A previous analysis found most TCR beta V segments productive roughly 90% or roughly 30% of the time.

PCR primers comprised 60 Vbeta and 13 Jbeta primers. Sequenced by immunoSEQ multiplex PCR; TCRdb stores in-frame clones only, minus some. The sample yields about 200,000 clones, 70% to 85% seen once. Trimming stripped 6 bases from V and 0 bases from J, with 12 bases between. Germline-derived CDR1 and CDR2 are MNHEY and SVGAGI. The CDR3 is 15 amino acids. This clone has a handful of counts. Antigen unknown. Sequences were obtained from PBMCs. The chain couples TRBV6-5 to TRBJ1-3; D is ambiguous. The sequence came from a male donor in good health and CMV-seronegative. The CDR3 sequence is CASRVTRDSGNTIYF. CDR3 sequence (DNA): TGTGCCAGCAGAGTTACTCGGGACTCTGGAAACACCATATATTTT.